This T cell receptor beta chain was identified during a study of spatial heterogeneity in lung cancer. At the level of the study: Sequencing consistently turned up more beta-chain sequences than alpha-chain sequences.

Trimming took 5 bases from V and 0 from J; bases not matched to a gene: 10. The germline CDR1 and CDR2 sequences are KGHDR and SFDVKD. The CDR3 loop spans 19 amino acids. This clonotype came up a few times. Its antigen is unknown. Every individual TCR cDNA molecule carried its own unique molecular identifier, which allowed correction of PCR and sequencing errors. From the 5' RACE reads, TCRdb called clonotypes with MiXCR, one entry per CDR3 protein. Of roughly 4,900 distinct CDR3 sequences in the sample, roughly an eighth were seen once. Overall study results and limits: Expanded intratumoral alpha and beta TCR counts tracked tumor mutation counts. Sequencing reached an estimated coverage of tumor T cells that was only roughly 7% for alpha chains and more than 11% for beta chains.

Sample time point: sample taken at primary tumor resection. Material for sequencing was whole RNA from tumor, nontumor lung or frozen PBMC, left unsorted. The clonotype comes from a male donor with early-stage non-small cell lung cancer. This sample comprised lung tumor tissue, obtained at surgery. The rearrangement links TRBV24-1 to TRBJ2-3; 13 bases agree with TRBD2. CDR3 nucleotides: TGTGCCACCAGTGGATCTGGGACTAGCGGGACTATGAGCACAGATACGCAGTATTTT. Its translation is CATSGSGTSGTMSTDTQYF.